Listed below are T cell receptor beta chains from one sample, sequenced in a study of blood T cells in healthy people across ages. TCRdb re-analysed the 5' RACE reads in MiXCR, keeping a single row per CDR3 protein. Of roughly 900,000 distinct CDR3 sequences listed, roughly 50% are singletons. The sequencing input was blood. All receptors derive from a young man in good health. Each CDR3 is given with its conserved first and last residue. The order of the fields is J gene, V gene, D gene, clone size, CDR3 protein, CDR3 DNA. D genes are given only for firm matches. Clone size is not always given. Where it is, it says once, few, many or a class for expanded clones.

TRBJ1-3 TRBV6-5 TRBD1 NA CASSYDTGVDTIYF TGTGCCAGCAGTTACGACACAGGGGTGGACACCATATATTTT
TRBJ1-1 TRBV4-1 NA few CASSLGSDAGEAFF TGCGCCAGCAGCCTTGGAAGCGACGCAGGCGAAGCTTTCTTT
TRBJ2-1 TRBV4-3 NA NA CASSQDSATGSLGQFF TGCGCCAGCAGCCAAGATTCGGCTACTGGTAGCTTGGGGCAGTTCTTC
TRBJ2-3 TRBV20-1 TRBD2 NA CSAQSGRGTDTQYF TGCAGCGCACAGAGCGGGAGAGGAACAGATACGCAGTATTTT
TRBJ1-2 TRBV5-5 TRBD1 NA CASSLGQGAPYGYTF TGTGCCAGCAGCTTAGGACAGGGGGCACCCTATGGCTACACCTTC
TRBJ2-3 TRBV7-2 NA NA CASSLRSGGSTSTDTQYF TGTGCCAGCAGCTTAAGGTCGGGTGGGAGCACCAGCACAGATACGCAGTATTTT
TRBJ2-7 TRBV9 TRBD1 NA CASSERWDSAYEQYF TGTGCCAGCAGCGAGAGGTGGGACAGTGCCTACGAGCAGTACTTC
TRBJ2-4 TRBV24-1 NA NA CATSDRREQYF TGTGCCACCAGTGATAGAAGGGAGCAGTACTTC
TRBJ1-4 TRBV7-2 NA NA CASSPTSATNEKLFF TGTGCCAGCAGCCCCACAAGTGCAACTAATGAAAAACTGTTTTTT
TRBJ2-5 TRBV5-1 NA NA CASSLGIAETQYF TGCGCCAGCAGCTTGGGAATTGCGGAGACCCAGTACTTC
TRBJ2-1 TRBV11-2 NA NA CASSLSRLEQFF TGTGCCAGCAGCTTATCGAGGCTTGAGCAGTTCTTC
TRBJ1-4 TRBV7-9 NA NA CASSFDGGEEKLFF TGTGCCAGCAGCTTTGACGGGGGAGAGGAAAAACTGTTTTTT
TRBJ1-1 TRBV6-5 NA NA CASSYADSSTEAFF TGTGCCAGCAGTTACGCGGACAGTAGCACTGAAGCTTTCTTT